This is a list of T cell receptor beta chains from one sample in a study of blood T cell repertoires in COVID-19. Generated by immunoSEQ multiplex PCR, the TCRdb table keeps only in-frame clones and is missing some. The sample gives roughly 59,000 clones, almost 80% of which show up once; roughly 12% is in the top ten. Source material: peripheral blood. Every receptor here comes from an elderly man with acute or convalescent COVID-19. The conserved cysteine and the conserved F or W are not part of the CDR3 here. Fields, in order: clone size, J gene, V gene, CDR3 protein. For some rows the clone size is stated as once, few or many, or as a class when expanded; others skip it.

>NA|TRBJ1-1|TRBV5-1
ASSFAGGTEAF
>NA|TRBJ1-6|TRBV6-5
ASRLQGTVSPLH
>once|TRBJ2-3|TRBV2
ASRSSMAAGFTDTQY
>NA|TRBJ1-2|TRBV9
ASSVPGNGYT
>few|TRBJ2-5|TRBV9
ASSVALGGETQY
>NA|TRBJ1-6|TRBV28
ASRGTGEANSPLH
>NA|TRBJ2-5|TRBV5-6
ASSLARGPETQY
>NA|TRBJ2-1|TRBV7-9
ASSNSLSYEQF
>NA|TRBJ2-7|TRBV6-5
ASAGLAGTREQY
>NA|TRBJ1-1|TRBV9
ASNTGLAGTEAF
>NA|TRBJ2-1|TRBV28
ASSFAPGLAGGQSSYNEQF
>NA|TRBJ2-3|TRBV5-6
ASSLADRPKVGTQY
>once|TRBJ1-4|TRBV6-5
ASSYSSRLNEKLF
>NA|TRBJ1-4|TRBV3-1/TRBV3-2
ASSLGVVEKLF
>NA|TRBJ2-5|TRBV5-4
ASSPATGVQETQY
>few|TRBJ1-6|TRBV5-8
ASQGRNSPLH
>NA|TRBJ1-2|TRBV6-5
ASTSLTGIPVGYT
>NA|TRBJ1-5|TRBV5-1
ASSLEGQGAGQPQH
>once|TRBJ2-1|TRBV6-5
ASRTTGHYNEQF
>few|TRBJ1-1|TRBV5-1
ASSDGQGNTEAF
>NA|TRBJ1-3|TRBV6-1
ASSDPPGTEIGNTIY
>NA|TRBJ2-1|TRBV3-1/TRBV3-2
ASSPGTSGNNEQF
>NA|TRBJ1-5|TRBV30
AWSGTSLSNQPQH
>NA|TRBJ2-1|TRBV23-1
ASSSLARDSYNEQF
>few|TRBJ2-1|TRBV10-3
AISPQGAPNEQF
>once|TRBJ2-5|TRBV2
ASRTSGGLETQY
>NA|TRBJ2-2|TRBV5-6
ASSPGVRTTGELF
>NA|TRBJ2-5|TRBV5-1
ASSLTGYQETQY
>NA|TRBJ1-5|TRBV10-3
AISDENSNQPQH
>once|TRBJ1-2|TRBV19
ASTPADNYGYT
>NA|TRBJ2-7|TRBV19
ASSTAAVSYEQY
>NA|TRBJ1-6|TRBV25-1
ASGSSYNSPLH
>NA|TRBJ1-2|TRBV30
AWAGQGAAGYT
>NA|TRBJ2-2|TRBV7-3
ASTKTRDTGVGELF
>NA|TRBJ1-1|TRBV19
ASSQTGTGNLALISDTEAF
>NA|TRBJ2-3|TRBV7-6
ASSPYEGSTDTQY
>NA|TRBJ2-7|TRBV4-2
ASSQVKGTSGTYEQY
>NA|TRBJ2-1|TRBV24-1
ATSDPSGTYYNEQF
>NA|TRBJ2-5|TRBV7-2
ASSLGTSGQETQY
>once|TRBJ2-7|TRBV10-2
ASISYRGTYEQY
>few|TRBJ2-5|TRBV25-1
ASSVIQGTVQETQY
>NA|TRBJ2-7|TRBV11-3
ASSLESSGSYEQY